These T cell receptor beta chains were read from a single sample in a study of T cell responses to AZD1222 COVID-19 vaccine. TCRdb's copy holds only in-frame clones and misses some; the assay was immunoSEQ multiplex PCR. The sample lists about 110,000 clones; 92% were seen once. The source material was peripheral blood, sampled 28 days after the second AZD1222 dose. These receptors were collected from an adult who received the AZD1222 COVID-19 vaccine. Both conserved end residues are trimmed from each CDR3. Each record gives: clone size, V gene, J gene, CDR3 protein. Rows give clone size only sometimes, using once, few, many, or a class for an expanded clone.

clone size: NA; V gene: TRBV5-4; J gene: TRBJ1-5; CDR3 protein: ASSPGTGSNQPQH
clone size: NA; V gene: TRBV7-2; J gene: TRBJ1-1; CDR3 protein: ASSFWETNTEAF
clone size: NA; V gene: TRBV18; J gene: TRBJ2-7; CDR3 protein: ASSPRGTGVGEQY
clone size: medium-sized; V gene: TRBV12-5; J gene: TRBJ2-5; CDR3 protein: ASAFRHLPQETQY
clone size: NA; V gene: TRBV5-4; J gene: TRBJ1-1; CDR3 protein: ASSPGGTGNTEAF
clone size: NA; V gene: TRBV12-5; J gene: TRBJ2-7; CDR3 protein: ASGLTRGGHDYEQY
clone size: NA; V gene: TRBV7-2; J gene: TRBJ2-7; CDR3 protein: ASSATGTRLQYEQY
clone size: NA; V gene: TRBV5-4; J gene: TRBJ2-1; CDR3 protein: ASRIDSTSYNEQF
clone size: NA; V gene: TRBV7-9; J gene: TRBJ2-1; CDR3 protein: ASNLMGVEQF
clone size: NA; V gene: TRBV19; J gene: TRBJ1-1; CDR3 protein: ASSEQGAEFGAF
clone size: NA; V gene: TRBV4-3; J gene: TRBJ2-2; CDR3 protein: ASSQVRGELF
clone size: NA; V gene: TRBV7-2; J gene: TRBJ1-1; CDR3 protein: ASSFDTEAF
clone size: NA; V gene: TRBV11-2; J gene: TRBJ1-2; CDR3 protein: ARAQGYGYT
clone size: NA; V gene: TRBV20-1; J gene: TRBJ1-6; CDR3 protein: SASLSGQAANSPLH
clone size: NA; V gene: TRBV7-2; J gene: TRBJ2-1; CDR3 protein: ASSEGLAGIEQF
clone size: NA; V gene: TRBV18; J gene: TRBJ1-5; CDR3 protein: ASSQGYSNQPQH
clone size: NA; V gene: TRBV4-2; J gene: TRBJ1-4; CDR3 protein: ASSQEGAGEKLF
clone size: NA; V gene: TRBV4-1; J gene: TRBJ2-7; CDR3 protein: ASSYNTLAHEQY
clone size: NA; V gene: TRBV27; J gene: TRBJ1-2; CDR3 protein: ASSFIWGPGGSYDYT
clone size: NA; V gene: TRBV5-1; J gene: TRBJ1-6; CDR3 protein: ASRLGDSLMNSPLH
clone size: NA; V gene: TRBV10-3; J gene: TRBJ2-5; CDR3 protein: AISEGGSETQY
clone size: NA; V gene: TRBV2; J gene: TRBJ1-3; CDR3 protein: ASSPGTAGNTIY
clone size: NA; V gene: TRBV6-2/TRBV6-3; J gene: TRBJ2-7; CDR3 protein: ASSSGHGYEQY
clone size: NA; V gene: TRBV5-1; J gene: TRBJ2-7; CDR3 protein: ASSSTGRPNYEQY
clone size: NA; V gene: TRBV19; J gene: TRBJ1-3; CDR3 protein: ASSTPNSGNTIY
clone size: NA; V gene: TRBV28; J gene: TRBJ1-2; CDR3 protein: ASSLSGRPGYT
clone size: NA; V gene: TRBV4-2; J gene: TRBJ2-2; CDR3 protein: ASSHNSGLDTGELF
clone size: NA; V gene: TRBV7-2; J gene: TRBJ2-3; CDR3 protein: ASSLQGGGPDTQY
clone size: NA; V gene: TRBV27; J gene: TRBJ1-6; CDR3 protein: ASSLSPASAGYNSPLH
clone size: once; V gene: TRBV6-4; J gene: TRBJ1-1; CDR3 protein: ASSETEEGNTEAF
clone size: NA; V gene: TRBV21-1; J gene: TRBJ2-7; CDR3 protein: ASSPPPVEY
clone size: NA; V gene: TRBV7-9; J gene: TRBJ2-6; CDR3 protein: ASSLSGQGKPGANVLT
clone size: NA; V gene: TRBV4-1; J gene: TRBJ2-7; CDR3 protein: ASSPLPGELYEQY
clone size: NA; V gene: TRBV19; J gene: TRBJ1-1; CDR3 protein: ASSIVSGGRTEAF
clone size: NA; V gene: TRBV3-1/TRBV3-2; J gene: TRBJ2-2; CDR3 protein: ASSQDQGRTTGELF
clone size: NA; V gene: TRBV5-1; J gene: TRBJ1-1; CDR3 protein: ASSLVNMGLNTEAF
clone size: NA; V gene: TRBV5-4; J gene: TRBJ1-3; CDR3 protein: ASSLGGPPGSGNTIY
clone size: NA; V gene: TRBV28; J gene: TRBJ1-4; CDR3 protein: ASRRGPNEKLF
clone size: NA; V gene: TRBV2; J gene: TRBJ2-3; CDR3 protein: ASSEILWADTQY
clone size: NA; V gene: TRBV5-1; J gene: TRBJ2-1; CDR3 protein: ASRGLLYNEQF
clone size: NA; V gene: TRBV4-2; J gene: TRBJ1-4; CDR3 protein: ASSQESGGTGNEKLF
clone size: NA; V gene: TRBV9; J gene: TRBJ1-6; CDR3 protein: ASSNPRQGIDSPLH
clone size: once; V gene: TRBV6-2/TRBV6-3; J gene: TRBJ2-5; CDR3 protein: ASSYLRHRSTHQETQY
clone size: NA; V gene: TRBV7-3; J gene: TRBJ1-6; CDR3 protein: ASSPGSNSPLH
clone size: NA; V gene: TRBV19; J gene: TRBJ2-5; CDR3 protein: ASSELAGGQETQY
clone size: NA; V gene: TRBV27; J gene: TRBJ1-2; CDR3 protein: ASGGTDGYT
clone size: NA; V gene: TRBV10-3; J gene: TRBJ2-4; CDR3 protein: AISEGTSGGVGAKNIQY
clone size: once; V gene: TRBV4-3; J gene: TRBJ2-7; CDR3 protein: ASSQDGQGPYEQY
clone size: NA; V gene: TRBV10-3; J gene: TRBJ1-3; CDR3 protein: AISQGTSGNTIY
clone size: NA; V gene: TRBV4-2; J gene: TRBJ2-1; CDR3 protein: ASSRERGGAYNEQF
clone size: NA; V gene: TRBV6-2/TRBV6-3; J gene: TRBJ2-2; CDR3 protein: ASSKSGGQNTGELF
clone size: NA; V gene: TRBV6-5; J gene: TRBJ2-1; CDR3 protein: ASRALTGGQF
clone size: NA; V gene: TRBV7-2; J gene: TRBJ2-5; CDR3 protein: ASSGLARDQETQY
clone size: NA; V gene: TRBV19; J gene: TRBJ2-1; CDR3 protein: ASSIKGGNEQF
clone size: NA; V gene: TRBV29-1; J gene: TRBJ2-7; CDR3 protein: SVEPYETAGTEQY